The rows below give T cell receptor beta chains drawn from one sample of a study of Ad26.COV2.S vaccination and SARS-CoV-2 variants. TCRdb keeps only in-frame clones here, not all; method: immunoSEQ multiplex PCR. The sample includes hundreds of thousands of clones, roughly 90% of them seen just once. Sequenced here: peripheral blood, sampled in a trial of Ad26.COV2.S vaccine versus placebo. The receptors were gathered from a person between 18 and 65 years old who received the Ad26.COV2.S COVID-19 vaccine or a placebo. The CDR3 runs from the conserved cysteine through the conserved F or W. The D gene is left open where the match is weak.

J gene: TRBJ1-5
D gene: NA
V gene: TRBV7-2
CDR3 protein: CASSLGGYSNQPQHF

J gene: TRBJ2-3
D gene: NA
V gene: TRBV3-1/TRBV3-2
CDR3 protein: CASSQGSMGGTDTQYF

J gene: TRBJ2-2
D gene: NA
V gene: TRBV5-1
CDR3 protein: CASSTGQNTGELFF

J gene: TRBJ2-7
D gene: NA
V gene: TRBV3-1/TRBV3-2
CDR3 protein: CASSQDVEEDEQYF

J gene: TRBJ1-2
D gene: TRBD1
V gene: TRBV4-2
CDR3 protein: CASSQSSPGQLPGYGYTF

J gene: TRBJ2-7
D gene: TRBD2
V gene: TRBV30
CDR3 protein: CAWNPAGAYEQYF

J gene: TRBJ2-1
D gene: NA
V gene: TRBV30
CDR3 protein: CACSPTGLTYNEQFF

J gene: TRBJ2-1
D gene: NA
V gene: TRBV5-1
CDR3 protein: CASSLVQGGHNEQFF

J gene: TRBJ1-6
D gene: TRBD1
V gene: TRBV7-2
CDR3 protein: CASSLPRQGSYNSPLHF

J gene: TRBJ2-3
D gene: TRBD2
V gene: TRBV24-1
CDR3 protein: CATTRGRMDTDTQYF

J gene: TRBJ2-5
D gene: NA
V gene: TRBV19
CDR3 protein: CASSARQRQETQYF

J gene: TRBJ2-1
D gene: NA
V gene: TRBV27
CDR3 protein: CASSFIDSSYNEQFF

J gene: TRBJ2-5
D gene: TRBD1
V gene: TRBV10-3
CDR3 protein: CAISEGQGGKETQYF

J gene: TRBJ2-1
D gene: TRBD2
V gene: TRBV4-2
CDR3 protein: CASSQTEALAPYNEQFF

J gene: TRBJ2-7
D gene: TRBD1
V gene: TRBV18
CDR3 protein: CASSPRDSPAVGEQYF

J gene: TRBJ2-3
D gene: NA
V gene: TRBV30
CDR3 protein: CAWSAPPLSTDTQYF

J gene: TRBJ2-4
D gene: TRBD1
V gene: TRBV19
CDR3 protein: CASRTGTGVGFAKNIQYF

J gene: TRBJ1-2
D gene: NA
V gene: TRBV4-2
CDR3 protein: CASSQTTGSPYGYTF

J gene: TRBJ2-1
D gene: TRBD2
V gene: TRBV6-1
CDR3 protein: CASSEAHSGGPNEQFF

J gene: TRBJ1-1
D gene: TRBD1
V gene: TRBV27
CDR3 protein: CASKSGGLNTEAFF

J gene: TRBJ2-7
D gene: TRBD2
V gene: TRBV3-1/TRBV3-2
CDR3 protein: CASSPGLAGYYEQYF

J gene: TRBJ1-4
D gene: NA
V gene: TRBV5-1
CDR3 protein: CASSQRQATTNEKLFF

J gene: TRBJ1-2
D gene: TRBD1
V gene: TRBV6-5
CDR3 protein: CASSLGQDLYGYTF

J gene: TRBJ2-1
D gene: TRBD2
V gene: TRBV14
CDR3 protein: CASSHGTRYNEQFF

J gene: TRBJ1-2
D gene: NA
V gene: TRBV7-9
CDR3 protein: CASSLERETLWGYTF

J gene: TRBJ2-3
D gene: NA
V gene: TRBV18
CDR3 protein: CASSPLPDTQYF

J gene: TRBJ1-4
D gene: TRBD1
V gene: TRBV18
CDR3 protein: CASSSEDRAITRLFF

J gene: TRBJ1-6
D gene: NA
V gene: TRBV6-5
CDR3 protein: CASSYSGRAHSPLHF

J gene: TRBJ1-5
D gene: NA
V gene: TRBV19
CDR3 protein: CASSSREQPQHF

J gene: TRBJ1-5
D gene: NA
V gene: TRBV12-3/TRBV12-4
CDR3 protein: CASSSDQPQHF

J gene: TRBJ2-7
D gene: NA
V gene: TRBV12-3/TRBV12-4
CDR3 protein: CASTTGTYEQYF

J gene: TRBJ2-5
D gene: TRBD1
V gene: TRBV11-3
CDR3 protein: CASSYRTGGPETQYF

J gene: TRBJ1-4
D gene: NA
V gene: TRBV2
CDR3 protein: CASSKGPRPNEKLFF

J gene: TRBJ2-5
D gene: TRBD2
V gene: TRBV10-1
CDR3 protein: CASSGASGETQYF

J gene: TRBJ2-7
D gene: NA
V gene: TRBV7-8
CDR3 protein: CASSRETFYEQYF

J gene: TRBJ2-1
D gene: NA
V gene: TRBV5-8
CDR3 protein: CASSRDTRDEQFF

J gene: TRBJ2-2
D gene: NA
V gene: TRBV27
CDR3 protein: CAAMGHNTGELFF

J gene: TRBJ1-3
D gene: NA
V gene: TRBV30
CDR3 protein: CAWSVVGTGNTIYF

J gene: TRBJ1-6
D gene: NA
V gene: TRBV18
CDR3 protein: CASSPADDPVSPLHF

J gene: TRBJ2-7
D gene: NA
V gene: TRBV29-1
CDR3 protein: CSVRTATGYEQYF

J gene: TRBJ2-1
D gene: TRBD2
V gene: TRBV18
CDR3 protein: CASSPTSGDNEQFF

J gene: TRBJ1-4
D gene: NA
V gene: TRBV5-8
CDR3 protein: CASSLGGGSANEKLFF

J gene: TRBJ2-1
D gene: TRBD2
V gene: TRBV9
CDR3 protein: CASSVMGSGTSATSYNEQFF

J gene: TRBJ2-5
D gene: TRBD1
V gene: TRBV24-1
CDR3 protein: CATSEAGTGGLETQYF

J gene: TRBJ2-7
D gene: TRBD2
V gene: TRBV9
CDR3 protein: CASSSGTSGPLDEQYF

J gene: TRBJ2-3
D gene: NA
V gene: TRBV7-9
CDR3 protein: CASGTALDGYF

J gene: TRBJ2-3
D gene: NA
V gene: TRBV5-4
CDR3 protein: CASSFGDTQYF

J gene: TRBJ2-1
D gene: TRBD2
V gene: TRBV9
CDR3 protein: CASSVDSGGAVEQFF

J gene: TRBJ1-5
D gene: NA
V gene: TRBV19
CDR3 protein: CASSSVQGFSNQPQHF

J gene: TRBJ1-5
D gene: NA
V gene: TRBV15
CDR3 protein: CATSRDHGGLSNQPQHF

J gene: TRBJ1-5
D gene: NA
V gene: TRBV4-2
CDR3 protein: CASSERADLQPQHF

J gene: TRBJ1-6
D gene: NA
V gene: TRBV2
CDR3 protein: CAGDSLGYRSPLHF

J gene: TRBJ2-3
D gene: NA
V gene: TRBV11-2
CDR3 protein: CASSPWGSGTDTQYF

J gene: TRBJ2-7
D gene: NA
V gene: TRBV19
CDR3 protein: CASGRASNEEQYF

J gene: TRBJ1-1
D gene: NA
V gene: TRBV18
CDR3 protein: CASSPRVEGSEAFF